The 27 T cell receptor beta chains below come from one sample, sequenced in a study of blood T cell repertoires in COVID-19. Repertoires were generated with immunoSEQ multiplex PCR, while TCRdb's copy carries only in-frame clones and drops some. Here the sample spans a few hundred thousand clones, 80% to 90% being singletons. The sample consisted of PBMCs or T cells enriched from blood (not recorded which). The receptors derive from a woman between 45 and 65 years old who had recovered from COVID-19.

CDR3 sequence reads: CASSFLDRKEKLFF. The DNA of the CDR3 is TGTGCCAGCAGTTTCTTGGACAGAAAGGAAAAACTGTTTTTT. The gene calls are TRBV13 and TRBJ1-4; D might be TRBD1 (6 bases). The CDR3 covers 14 residues. The germline V gene has CDR1 PRHDT and CDR2 FYEKMQ (reference sequence). V lost 6 bases, J lost 8 bases, and 16 bases lay in between.

V usage is TRBV5-8 and J usage is TRBJ1-5; TRBD1 matches 7 bases. This CDR3 spans 14 amino acids. J gave up 3 bases and V 4 bases, and 4 bases lay outside the gene matches. In germline, CDR1 is SGHTS, CDR2 YDEGEE. The CDR3 DNA sequence: TGTGCCAGCAGCAGTGGGACAGTCAATCAGCCCCAGCATTTT. Protein product: CASSSGTVNQPQHF.

V usage is TRBV25-1 and J usage is TRBJ2-7; 7 positions agree with TRBD1. The CDR3 is made up of 15 amino acids. CDR1 MGHDK and CDR2 SYGVNS come from the germline V gene. The V and J ends lost 6 bases and 1 base, in that order; junction bases with no gene match: 9. Here the CDR3 reads CASRETGTESYEQYF. Written as DNA, the CDR3 is TGTGCCAGCAGAGAGACCGGGACAGAATCCTACGAGCAGTACTTC.

The chain is built from TRBV18 and TRBJ2-1; TRBD2 aligns across 10 bases. The junction had 3 bases not matched to a gene; V was cut back by 3 bases and J by 4 bases. The germline V gene has CDR1 KGHSH and CDR2 LQKENI. The CDR3 is 15 amino acids. CDR3 nucleotides: TGTGCCAGCTCACCTACTAGCGGGGTTTACAATGAGCAGTTCTTC. It codes for CASSPTSGVYNEQFF. Full variable domain (remainder filled in from reference TRBV18 and TRBJ2-1): NAGVMQNPRHLVRRRGQEARLRCSPMKGHSHVYWYRQLPEEGLKFMVYLQKENIIDESGMPKERFSAEFPKEGPSILRIQQVVRGDSAAYFCASSPTSGVYNEQFFGPGTRLTVL.

This chain joins TRBV6-5 and TRBJ2-2, with a possible D match to TRBD1 (5 bases). The CDR3 has 14 residues. Per germline, CDR1 MNHEY and CDR2 SVGAGI. V gave up 6 bases and J gave up 6 bases, with 14 bases separating them. Here the CDR3 DNA reads TGTGCCAGCAGAGGATCAGGGTATTCCGGGGAGCTGTTTTTT. Translating gives CASRGSGYSGELFF.

The chain couples TRBV5-1 to TRBJ2-2, with a possible D match to TRBD1 (6 bases). Germline lookup yields CDR1 SGHRS and CDR2 YFSETQ. V was shortened by 5 bases and J by 4 bases, with 15 bases between the two germline ends. CDR3 length: 15 amino acids. CDR3: CASRYRTESTGELFF. CDR3 coding DNA: TGCGCCAGCAGATATAGGACAGAGAGCACCGGGGAGCTGTTTTTT.

This chain joins TRBV30 and TRBJ2-2; D is unresolved. With 0 bases removed from V and 4 bases from J, the gap between germline ends came to 6 bases. There are 13 residues in the CDR3. Germline loops: CDR1 GTSNPN, CDR2 SVGIG (reference sequence). CDR3 in DNA: TGTGCCTGGAGTGTATTCGGCACCGGGGAGCTGTTTTTT. Translating gives CAWSVFGTGELFF.

CDR3 bases: TGTGCCAGCAGCTCGGCCCGGACAGGCAAAAGAGGGTACGAGCAGTACTTC. It codes for CASSSARTGKRGYEQYF. V usage is TRBV11-2 and J usage is TRBJ2-7; 7 bases agree with TRBD1. The germline V gene encodes CDR1 SGHAT and CDR2 FQNNGV. The CDR3 totals 17 residues. The V gene end was trimmed by 4 bases and the J gene end by 4 bases; junction bases not matched to a gene: 16.

The chain carries TRBV9 and TRBJ1-4, with 8 bases fitting TRBD1. The ends lost 3 bases at V and 5 bases at J; junction bases unmatched: 3. Germline V gives CDR1 SGDLS, CDR2 YYNGEE. The CDR3 covers 14 residues. CDR3 protein: CASSAGGWNEKLFF. For the CDR3, the DNA is TGTGCCAGCAGCGCAGGGGGCTGGAATGAAAAACTGTTTTTT.

The chain links TRBV4-3 to TRBJ1-2; 8 bases agree with TRBD1. The CDR3 covers 15 residues. The junction had 6 bases not matched to a gene; V was cut back by 6 bases and J by 0 bases. Germline V gene data show CDR1 as LGHNA and CDR2 as YSLEER. CDR3 nucleotides: TGCGCCAGCAGGAAACGACAGGGGTCTAACTATGGCTACACCTTC. Translation: CASRKRQGSNYGYTF.

The V gene is TRBV15, the J gene TRBJ1-2; possible D gene TRBD1, 6 bases. Germline V gene sequence: CDR1 LNHNV, CDR2 YYDKDF (reference sequence). V dropped 3 bases and J dropped 5 bases, with 19 bases sitting between them. The CDR3 has 16 amino acids. CDR3 loop: CATSSLTRGGLYGYTF. For the CDR3, the DNA is TGTGCCACCAGCAGCCTCACCCGCGGGGGGCTGTATGGCTACACCTTC.

This chain uses TRBV7-9 with TRBJ1-1, with D perhaps TRBD1 (5 bases). V lost 3 bases and J 8 bases, leaving 13 bases between the germline ends. This CDR3 spans 13 amino acids. Germline assignment: CDR1 SEHNR and CDR2 FQNEAQ (reference sequence). CDR3 region: CASSFTGRGEAFF. CDR3 nucleotide sequence: TGTGCCAGCAGCTTCACGGGGCGGGGGGAAGCTTTCTTT.

CDR3 amino acids: CASSQGGGQPQHF. The CDR3 region has the DNA TGCGCCAGCAGCCAAGGGGGCGGTCAGCCCCAGCATTTT. This rearrangement joins TRBV4-1 to TRBJ1-5; tentative D call: TRBD1 (5 bases). The CDR3 loop spans 13 amino acids. Germline-derived CDR1 and CDR2 are MGHRA and YSYEKL. Trimming stripped 1 base from V and 6 bases from J, with 7 bases between.

This clone was seen a single time. CDR3 loop: CASSLAGRITEAFF. CDR3 DNA: TGCGCCAGCAGCTTGGCCGGCAGGATCACTGAAGCTTTCTTT. The chain uses TRBV5-1 and TRBJ1-1; unclear D gene. V lost 0 bases to trimming and J lost 4 bases, with 10 bases between them. Germline CDR1 is SGHRS and CDR2 is YFSETQ. The CDR3 length is 14 residues.

This clone appeared a few times. The chain has TRBV7-9 and TRBJ1-5; D is ambiguous. CDR3 length: 14 residues. Per germline, CDR1 SEHNR and CDR2 FQNEAQ (reference sequence). V dropped 5 bases and J dropped 7 bases, with 15 bases sitting between them. The CDR3 DNA sequence: TGTGCCAGCAGCCCCATGGCGGGTCAGCAGCCCCAGCATTTT. Protein product: CASSPMAGQQPQHF. Drawing the rest from reference TRBV7-9 and TRBJ1-5, the complete variable domain is DTGVSQNPRHKITKRGQNVTFRCDPISEHNRLYWYRQTLGQGPEFLTYFQNEAQLEKSRLLSDRFSAERPKGSFSTLEIQRTEQGDSAMYLCASSPMAGQQPQHFGDGTRLSIL.

The chain recombines TRBV6-5 with TRBJ2-3; D uncertain. Between the trimmed V and J ends, which lost 5 bases and 0 bases, there was a span of 9 bases. Germline-derived CDR1 and CDR2 are MNHEY and SVGAGI. CDR3 length: 14 residues. The CDR3 region has the DNA TGTGCCAGCAGTCCCCGAACTAGCACAGATACGCAGTATTTT. Its translation: CASSPRTSTDTQYF.

This chain links TRBV5-1 with TRBJ1-3; the match to TRBD1 covers 8 bases. The germline CDR1 and CDR2 sequences are SGHRS and YFSETQ. The CDR3 loop spans 17 amino acids. The V segment lost 3 bases and the J segment 0 bases; nucleotides outside the gene matches: 8. This CDR3 is CASSSRQGSSSGNTIYF. The CDR3 DNA is TGCGCCAGCAGCTCGCGACAGGGGTCCAGCTCTGGAAACACCATATATTTT.

The chain combines TRBV18 with TRBJ2-1; possibly TRBD1 for D (5 bases). Germline V gene data show CDR1 as KGHSH and CDR2 as LQKENI. Trimming stripped 1 base from V and 7 bases from J, with 11 bases between. The CDR3 sequence is 14 residues long. This chain's CDR3 is CASSPQQGGNEQFF. For the CDR3, the DNA is TGTGCCAGCTCACCACAGCAGGGTGGAAATGAGCAGTTCTTC. The entire variable domain, with the rest obtained from reference TRBV18 and TRBJ2-1, is as follows: NAGVMQNPRHLVRRRGQEARLRCSPMKGHSHVYWYRQLPEEGLKFMVYLQKENIIDESGMPKERFSAEFPKEGPSILRIQQVVRGDSAAYFCASSPQQGGNEQFFGPGTRLTVL.

The gene calls are TRBV18 and TRBJ1-6; 9 bases agree with TRBD1. There are 15 residues in the CDR3. Germline loops: CDR1 KGHSH, CDR2 LQKENI. The V segment lost 4 bases and the J segment 10 bases; nucleotides outside the gene matches: 8. The CDR3 nucleotides are TGTGCCAGCTCACTCCGGGACAGGGAACGCTCACCCCTCCACTTT. The encoded protein is CASSLRDRERSPLHF.

This clone was counted only a few times. The chain couples TRBV18 to TRBJ1-5; TRBD1 might be the D (6 bases). Per the germline V gene, CDR1 is KGHSH and CDR2 is LQKENI. CDR3 length equals 15 residues. V shed 4 bases and J shed 1 base, with 11 bases lying between them. The CDR3: CASSQGGASNQPQHF. In nucleotides, the CDR3 is TGTGCCAGCTCACAGGGGGGGGCGAGCAATCAGCCCCAGCATTTT.

The rearrangement links TRBV11-3 to TRBJ2-7; weak D call: TRBD1 (5 bases). The CDR3 is made up of 12 amino acids. Deletions cut 2 bases from V and 4 bases from J, with 6 bases between. Per the germline V gene, CDR1 is SGHNT and CDR2 is YENEEA. The CDR3 DNA reads as TGTGCCAGCAGCTTACAGGGTTACGAGCAGTACTTC. Protein sequence: CASSLQGYEQYF.

The rearrangement joins TRBV7-8 to TRBJ2-7, with D possibly being TRBD2 (6 bases). V was clipped by 2 bases and J by 7 bases, with 21 bases between them. This CDR3 spans 16 amino acids. Germline CDR1 reads SGHVS; CDR2 reads FQNEAQ. The CDR3 DNA sequence: TGTGCCAGCAGCTTACTCGGGGCACCGGACTATCGGGAGCAGTACTTC. It encodes CASSLLGAPDYREQYF.

The J gene is TRBJ1-2, the V gene TRBV10-3; a possible D gene is TRBD1 (5 bases). Germline CDR1 ENHRY, CDR2 SYGVKD. This CDR3 is 13 amino acids long. The V gene lost 6 bases and the J gene lost 12 bases, with 20 bases spanning the gap. CDR3 region: CAIRQFGLGGDTF. CDR3 sequence (DNA): TGTGCCATCAGACAATTCGGCTTAGGAGGGGACACCTTC.

J is TRBJ2-7 and V is TRBV5-8; 7 positions match TRBD1. V was pared by 2 bases and J by 0 bases, with 11 bases of the junction left unmatched. Germline CDR1 reads SGHTS; CDR2 reads YDEGEE. The CDR3 contains 17 residues. The CDR3 DNA follows: TGTGCCAGCAGCTTCCGAAGGACAGGTCCAAGCTCCTACGAGCAGTACTTC. It specifies CASSFRRTGPSSYEQYF.

The chain combines TRBV11-2 with TRBJ2-3, with 7 positions matching TRBD2. Germline V gene lookup returns CDR1 SGHAT and CDR2 FQNNGV. V gave up 0 bases and J gave up 14 bases; unmatched junction bases: 8. This CDR3 spans 13 amino acids. The CDR3: CASSLDPGLERYF. In DNA, the CDR3 is TGTGCCAGCAGCTTAGATCCCGGACTAGAGAGGTATTTT.

This clone was found a few times. This CDR3 reads CARGLAKSTGELFF. As DNA, the CDR3 is TGTGCCAGAGGACTAGCGAAGTCCACCGGGGAGCTGTTTTTT. The chain links TRBV2 to TRBJ2-2; 9 positions match TRBD2. Germline CDR1 and CDR2: SNHLY and FYNNEI. The trim removed 9 bases at V and 4 bases at J, leaving 6 bases unmatched. CDR3 length: 14 amino acids. Drawing the rest from reference TRBV2 and TRBJ2-2, the complete variable domain is EPEVTQTPSHQVTQMGQEVILRCVPISNHLYFYWYRQILGQKVEFLVSFYNNEISEKSEIFDDQFSVERPDGSNFTLKIRSTKLEDSAMYFCARGLAKSTGELFFGEGSRLTVL.

The chain recombines TRBV28 with TRBJ1-3; 8 bases align to TRBD1. J gave up 6 bases and V 6 bases, and 4 bases lay outside the gene matches. CDR3 length equals 13 residues. Germline V lookup: CDR1 MDHEN, CDR2 SYDVKM. The CDR3 nucleotides read TGTGCCAGCAGGGGGCAGGGGGCAAACACCATATATTTT. It codes for CASRGQGANTIYF.